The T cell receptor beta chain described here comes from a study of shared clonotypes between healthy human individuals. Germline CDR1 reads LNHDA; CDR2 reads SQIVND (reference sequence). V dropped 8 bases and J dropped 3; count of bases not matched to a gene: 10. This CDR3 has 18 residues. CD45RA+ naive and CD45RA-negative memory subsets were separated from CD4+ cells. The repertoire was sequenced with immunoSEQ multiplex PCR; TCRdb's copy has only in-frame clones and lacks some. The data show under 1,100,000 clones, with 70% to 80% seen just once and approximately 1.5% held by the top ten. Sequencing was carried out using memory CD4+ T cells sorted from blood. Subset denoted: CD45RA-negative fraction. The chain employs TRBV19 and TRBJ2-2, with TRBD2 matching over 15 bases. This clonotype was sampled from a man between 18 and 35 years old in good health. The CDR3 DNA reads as TGTGCCAGTTCTAGGGGACTAGCGGGAGGCCGAGACACCGGGGAGCTGTTTTTT. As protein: CASSRGLAGGRDTGELFF.